Only a few counts were recorded for the clone carrying this T cell receptor beta chain. The antigen remains undetermined. The sample belongs to a study of CD8 T cells in ankylosing spondylitis. Whole-study findings and limits: Past studies reported some motif variants in reactive arthritis synovial fluid and blood. Within ankylosing spondylitis blood, a TCR beta motif made up of eight or nine highly homologous variants appeared to be characteristic.

A single record per CDR3 protein comes from TCRdb applying MiXCR to the 5' RACE reads. The data show some 840,000 distinct CDR3 sequences, 12% seen once. CDR3 length equals 13 residues. V shed 4 bases and J shed 3 bases, with 10 bases lying between them. The germline gives CDR1 MNHEY, CDR2 SVGAGI. Sequences were obtained from blood, either unsorted or a sorted T cell fraction (not recorded which). The chain joins TRBV6-5 to TRBJ2-7; TRBD1 might be the D (5 bases). This TCR came from a male donor with ankylosing spondylitis. CDR3: CASSLRQLYEQYF. The CDR3 region has the DNA TGTGCCAGCAGTTTACGACAGCTCTACGAGCAGTACTTC.